One sample yielded the 27 T cell receptor beta chains listed below, sequenced in a study of T cell responses to AZD1222 COVID-19 vaccine. TCRdb keeps only in-frame clones here, not all; method: immunoSEQ multiplex PCR. The sample records approximately 60,000 clones, around 86% being singletons. The material was peripheral blood, obtained on day 0 of AZD1222 vaccination. The origin of the receptors is an adult in good health.

V and J are TRBV6-2 or TRBV6-3 and TRBJ1-5; a possible D gene is TRBD1 (6 bases). The CDR3 length is 16 residues. Germline V gene lookup returns CDR1 MNHEY and CDR2 SVGEGT. Trimming pared 5 bases from V and 0 bases from J, leaving 14 bases between. This CDR3 is CASSATGPGSNQPQHF. CDR3 DNA sequence: TGTGCCAGCAGTGCTACAGGGCCCGGTAGCAATCAGCCCCAGCATTTT.

The rearrangement joins TRBV6-1 to TRBJ2-1; TRBD1 aligns across 9 bases. Trimming cost V 4 bases and J 7 bases; bases outside gene matches: 11. Germline V gene lookup returns CDR1 MNHNS and CDR2 SASEGT. The CDR3 is 16 residues long. In DNA form, the CDR3 reads TGTGCCAGCAGTGCACCGGGGGACAGGGTTGGGAATGAGCAGTTCTTC. It translates to CASSAPGDRVGNEQFF.

The chain uses TRBV3-1 (or the pseudogene TRBV3-2) and TRBJ1-3; no clear D gene. The germline V and J ends were trimmed by 11 bases and 1 base, with 9 bases remaining between them. CDR3 length equals 12 residues. From germline, CDR1 is LGHDT and CDR2 YNNKEL (reference sequence). The chain's CDR3 is CASEGSGNTIYF. The CDR3 DNA is TGTGCCTCAGAGGGATCTGGAAACACCATATATTTT.

This chain links TRBV6-5 with TRBJ2-7; 7 bases map to TRBD1. Trimming cost V 4 bases and J 4 bases; bases outside gene matches: 7. Germline V gene lookup returns CDR1 MNHEY and CDR2 SVGAGI. This CDR3 is built from 14 residues. The CDR3 spells CASSSPGTEYEQYF. Written as DNA, the CDR3 is TGTGCCAGCAGTTCCCCCGGGACAGAATACGAGCAGTACTTC.

This clone came up a few times. In the same sample, other DNA sequences code for this CDR3. The V call is TRBV24-1, the J call TRBJ1-5, with D unresolved. The CDR3 length is 12 residues. CDR1 is KGHDR and CDR2 is SFDVKD in the germline V gene. Deletions cut 0 bases from V and 4 bases from J, with 0 bases between. CDR3 DNA sequence: TGTGCCACCAGTGATTTGAATCAGCCCCAGCATTTT. It encodes CATSDLNQPQHF.

CDR3 residues: CASSPTTPGAQDQPQHF. As DNA, the CDR3 is TGTGCCAGCAGCCCCACCACTCCCGGGGCCCAAGATCAGCCCCAGCATTTT. The chain combines TRBV7-9 with TRBJ1-5, with D perhaps TRBD1 (5 bases). V gave up 5 bases and J gave up 5 bases, with 22 bases separating them. This CDR3 region has 17 residues. Looked up from germline, CDR1 is SEHNR and CDR2 is FQNEAQ (reference sequence).

The CDR3 DNA reads TGCAGTGCTAGTAGGGACTCAGGGTACGGTGGCGTCGCCTATAATTCACCCCTCCACTTT. Amino acid sequence: CSASRDSGYGGVAYNSPLHF. This chain links TRBV20-1 with TRBJ1-6, with a weak D call TRBD1 (5 bases). Looked up from germline, CDR1 is DFQATT and CDR2 is SNEGSKA (reference sequence). The length of the CDR3 is 20 residues. Trimming removed 3 bases at V and 2 bases at J, with 26 bases between.

V usage is TRBV28 and J usage is TRBJ2-7; a possible D gene is TRBD1 (6 bases). The germline CDR1 and CDR2 sequences are MDHEN and SYDVKM. There are 14 residues in the CDR3. Trimming cost V 5 bases and J 2 bases, with 13 bases left between them. The CDR3 DNA reads TGTGCCAGCAGTCAACAGGGAGAACCCTACGAGCAGTACTTC. Its translation is CASSQQGEPYEQYF.

This clone was picked up a small number of times. The chain is built from TRBV7-8 and TRBJ1-2; TRBD1 is a possible D gene (6 bases). Trimming left V 4 bases short and J 14 bases short, with 20 bases between. Germline V gene sequence: CDR1 SGHVS, CDR2 FQNEAQ. This CDR3 has 13 residues. Written as DNA, the CDR3 is TGTGCCAGCAGCTCCTTCGGGGGCGACTCAGAGACCTTC. The encoded protein is CASSSFGGDSETF.

The CDR3 here is CASSRLAGQETQYF. The CDR3 nucleotides read TGTGCCAGCAGTCGACTAGCGGGACAAGAGACCCAGTACTTC. The chain recombines TRBV28 with TRBJ2-5; 11 nucleotides line up with TRBD2. CDR3 length: 14 amino acids. Germline values: CDR1 MDHEN, CDR2 SYDVKM. Unmatched junction bases numbered 1, after V lost 5 bases and J lost 2 bases.

This chain joins TRBV7-3 and TRBJ2-1; perhaps TRBD2 as D (6 bases). The CDR3 is made up of 15 amino acids. CDR1 and CDR2 from the germline V gene are SGHTA and FQGTGA. V lost 5 bases to trimming and J lost 0 bases, with 11 bases between them. DNA of the CDR3: TGTGCCAGCAGCCCCTCCGGGAGCTCCTACAATGAGCAGTTCTTC. This sequence encodes CASSPSGSSYNEQFF. Full variable domain (outside the CDR3, taken from reference TRBV7-3 and TRBJ2-1): GAGVSQTPSNKVTEKGKYVELRCDPISGHTALYWYRQSLGQGPEFLIYFQGTGAADDSGLPNDRFFAVRPEGSVSTLKIQRTERGDSAVYLCASSPSGSSYNEQFFGPGTRLTVL.

The chain joins TRBV7-8 to TRBJ1-2, with no clear D. The CDR3 consists of 14 residues. Trimming removed 0 bases at V and 8 bases at J, with 13 bases between. CDR1 is SGHVS and CDR2 is FQNEAQ in the germline V gene. The CDR3 region is CASSLARSWRGYTF. As DNA, the CDR3 is TGTGCCAGCAGCTTAGCAAGGAGCTGGAGAGGCTACACCTTC.

This clone is medium-sized. V gene TRBV7-9 combines with J gene TRBJ2-7; D is perhaps TRBD2 (5 bases). Between the trimmed V and J ends, which lost 3 bases and 0 bases, there was a span of 9 bases. This CDR3 has 14 amino acids. Germline assignment: CDR1 SEHNR and CDR2 FQNEAQ (reference sequence). Here the CDR3 reads CASSLRADSYEQYF. In nucleotides, the CDR3 is TGTGCCAGCAGCTTGCGGGCCGACTCCTACGAGCAGTACTTC. Looking up the rest from reference TRBV7-9 and TRBJ2-7 gives the full variable domain: DTGVSQNPRHKITKRGQNVTFRCDPISEHNRLYWYRQTLGQGPEFLTYFQNEAQLEKSRLLSDRFSAERPKGSFSTLEIQRTEQGDSAMYLCASSLRADSYEQYFGPGTRLTVT.

This clone has only one observation. The V call is TRBV19, the J call TRBJ1-1; weak D call: TRBD1 (5 bases). This CDR3 has 18 residues. From germline, CDR1 is LNHDA and CDR2 SQIVND (reference sequence). With 5 bases removed from V and 4 bases from J, the gap between germline ends came to 26 bases. CDR3 in DNA: TGTGCCAGTAGTCCCGATGGTTGGAGGGACCGCTCTGTCACTGAAGCTTTCTTT. It specifies CASSPDGWRDRSVTEAFF.

The rearrangement joins TRBV7-3 to TRBJ2-3, with 7 bases lining up with TRBD1. V lost 5 bases and J lost 2; bases outside the gene matches: 7. The CDR3 loop spans 15 amino acids. Germline V gene sequence: CDR1 SGHTA, CDR2 FQGTGA. CDR3 DNA: TGTGCCAGCAGCCCAGGGACAGTTTACACAGATACGCAGTATTTT. It yields the protein CASSPGTVYTDTQYF. Together with reference TRBV7-3 and TRBJ2-3, the CDR3 gives the full variable domain: GAGVSQTPSNKVTEKGKYVELRCDPISGHTALYWYRQSLGQGPEFLIYFQGTGAADDSGLPNDRFFAVRPEGSVSTLKIQRTERGDSAVYLCASSPGTVYTDTQYFGPGTRLTVL.

This sequence joins TRBV28 and TRBJ2-6; TRBD2 is a possible D gene (6 bases). Germline assignment: CDR1 MDHEN and CDR2 SYDVKM. Trimming removed 6 bases from V and 2 bases from J, with 8 bases in between. This CDR3 region has 14 residues. CDR3 coding DNA: TGTGCCAGCAGAGGAGGGACTGGGGCCAACGTCCTGACTTTC. Translation: CASRGGTGANVLTF.

The chain is built from TRBV13 and TRBJ1-2; D is possibly TRBD1 (6 bases). The CDR3 is made up of 14 amino acids. Germline V gives CDR1 PRHDT, CDR2 FYEKMQ (reference sequence). Trimming cost V 4 bases and J 2 bases, with 11 bases left between them. In nucleotides, the CDR3 is TGTGCCAGCAGCTGGGTAGGGACAAACTATGGCTACACCTTC. This codes for CASSWVGTNYGYTF.

This sequence joins TRBV7-3 and TRBJ2-1, with 11 bases matching TRBD2. Germline V gene sequence: CDR1 SGHTA, CDR2 FQGTGA. The CDR3 sequence is 16 residues long. J was trimmed by 4 bases and V by 5 bases; bases with no gene match: 7. DNA for the CDR3: TGTGCCAGCAGCGGAACCGGGACTAGCGGTTACAATGAGCAGTTCTTC. Translating gives CASSGTGTSGYNEQFF.

The V and J genes are TRBV25-1 and TRBJ2-6; no clear D gene. This CDR3 is built from 16 residues. The germline V gene encodes CDR1 MGHDK and CDR2 SYGVNS. With 4 bases removed from V and 1 base from J, the gap between germline ends came to 11 bases. The CDR3 DNA follows: TGTGCCAGCAGTGCCGACGGATTTTCTGGGGCCAACGTCCTGACTTTC. Protein product: CASSADGFSGANVLTF.

Written as DNA, the CDR3 is TGTGCCAGCAGCCTACAACAGGGCACTGAAGCTTTCTTT. Amino acids: CASSLQQGTEAFF. The rearrangement links TRBV14 to TRBJ1-1, with a weak D call TRBD1 (6 bases). V dropped 4 bases and J dropped 4 bases, with 10 bases sitting between them. The CDR3 extends over 13 amino acids. Germline lookup yields CDR1 SGHDN and CDR2 FVKESK. The full variable domain, rest sourced from reference TRBV14 and TRBJ1-1, is EAGVTQFPSHSVIEKGQTVTLRCDPISGHDNLYWYRRVMGKEIKFLLHFVKESKQDESGMPNNRFLAERTGGTYSTLKVQPAELEDSGVYFCASSLQQGTEAFFGQGTRLTVV.

This chain connects TRBV2 to TRBJ2-1, with TRBD1 matching over 8 bases. Germline V CDR1 and CDR2: SNHLY, FYNNEI. V shed 2 bases, J shed 5 bases, and the junction held 11 bases outside the gene matches. This CDR3 has 17 amino acids. The CDR3 sequence: CASSEPVTGDLDNEQFF. CDR3 nucleotides: TGTGCCAGCAGTGAACCGGTGACAGGGGATTTGGACAATGAGCAGTTCTTC.

The J gene is TRBJ1-1, the V gene TRBV28; the D gene is possibly TRBD1 (6 bases). CDR3 length: 15 residues. Looked up from germline, CDR1 is MDHEN and CDR2 is SYDVKM. V lost 5 bases and J 2 bases, leaving 15 bases between the germline ends. The CDR3 spells CASSRQQGYNTEAFF. DNA of the CDR3: TGTGCCAGCAGTCGTCAACAGGGATACAACACTGAAGCTTTCTTT.

The V call is TRBV30, the J call TRBJ1-5; D remains unclear. V gave up 2 bases and J gave up 5 bases, with 10 bases separating them. The CDR3 is made up of 13 amino acids. CDR1 is GTSNPN, CDR2 SVGIG, per germline (reference sequence). CDR3 coding DNA: TGTGCCTGGAGTCGTGAGGCGGATCAGCCCCAGCATTTT. Protein sequence: CAWSREADQPQHF.

The CDR3 loop is CAVSGSPFEQYF. The CDR3 nucleotides read TGTGCCGTTAGCGGGAGTCCGTTCGAGCAGTACTTC. The gene calls are TRBV10-3 and TRBJ2-7, with 9 bases matching TRBD2. Germline loops: CDR1 ENHRY, CDR2 SYGVKD. Trimming took 11 bases from V and 6 from J; bases not matched to a gene: 8. The CDR3 contains 12 residues.

The count of this clone is one. V is TRBV6-5 and J is TRBJ2-7; TRBD2 is a possible D gene (6 bases). The V gene lost 0 bases and the J gene lost 3 bases, with 12 bases spanning the gap. The CDR3 consists of 15 residues. Germline V gene data show CDR1 as MNHEY and CDR2 as SVGAGI. CDR3 in DNA: TGTGCCAGCAGTTACTCGGTGACTAGGGTCTACGAGCAGTACTTC. It is translated as CASSYSVTRVYEQYF.

A single count supports this clone. V usage is TRBV4-1 and J usage is TRBJ1-5; D uncertain. CDR3 size: 14 residues. V was clipped by 0 bases and J by 6 bases, with 9 bases between them. The V gene's germline CDR1 is MGHRA and CDR2 YSYEKL. The CDR3 sequence is CASSQDRGFQPQHF. The DNA of the CDR3 is TGCGCCAGCAGCCAAGATCGTGGGTTTCAGCCCCAGCATTTT.

This chain joins TRBV11-1 and TRBJ2-3; 7 nucleotides line up with TRBD1. V lost 1 base to trimming and J lost 2 bases; unmatched junction nucleotides: 3. The CDR3 has 15 residues. Looked up from germline, CDR1 is SGHAT and CDR2 is FQDESV (reference sequence). This chain's CDR3 is CASSLGDSPTDTQYF. The CDR3 nucleotides read TGTGCCAGCAGCTTAGGGGACAGCCCCACAGATACGCAGTATTTT.